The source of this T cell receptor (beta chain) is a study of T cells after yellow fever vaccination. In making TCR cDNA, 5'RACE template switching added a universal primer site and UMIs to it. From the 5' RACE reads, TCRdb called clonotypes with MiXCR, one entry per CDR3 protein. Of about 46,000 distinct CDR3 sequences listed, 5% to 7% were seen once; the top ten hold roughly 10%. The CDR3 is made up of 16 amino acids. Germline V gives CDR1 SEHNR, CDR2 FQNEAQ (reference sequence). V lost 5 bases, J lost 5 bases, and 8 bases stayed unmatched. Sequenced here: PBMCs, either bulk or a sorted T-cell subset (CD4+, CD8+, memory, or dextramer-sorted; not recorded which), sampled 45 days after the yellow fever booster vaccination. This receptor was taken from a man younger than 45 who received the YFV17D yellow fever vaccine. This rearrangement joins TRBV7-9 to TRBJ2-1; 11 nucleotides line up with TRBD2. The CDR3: CASSPTSGSGHNEQFF. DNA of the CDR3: TGTGCCAGCAGCCCTACTAGCGGGAGTGGGCACAATGAGCAGTTCTTC.